What follows are 6 T cell receptor beta chains derived from one specimen sequenced in a study of Graves' ophthalmopathy and Graves' hyperthyroidism. The study amplified TCR beta CDR3 regions using RNA transcripts. RT-PCR with HTBI primers came first, then second-round multiplex PCR. TCRdb re-called the multiplex PCR reads through MiXCR, storing one row per CDR3 protein. Among 400,000 to 500,000 distinct CDR3 sequences listed, around a fifth were seen once. The sequenced sample consisted of peripheral blood. All receptors come from a woman in her late teens or twenties with stable Graves' hyperthyroidism.

The rearrangement uses TRBV10-3 and TRBJ2-7; 7 bases match TRBD1. This CDR3 has 14 residues. Per germline, CDR1 ENHRY and CDR2 SYGVKD. Trimming at V came to 6 bases and at J to 0 bases, leaving 5 bases not matched to a gene. The CDR3 DNA reads TGTGCCATCAGAGAGGGACAGAACTCCTACGAGCAGTACTTC. Translation: CAIREGQNSYEQYF.

The rearrangement joins TRBV19 to TRBJ2-5; TRBD2 agrees at 14 bases. The CDR3 consists of 16 residues. CDR1 LNHDA and CDR2 SQIVND come from the germline V gene (reference sequence). Trimming at V came to 5 bases and at J to 4 bases, leaving 6 bases not matched to a gene. CDR3 region: CASSPRTSGGIETQYF. DNA for the CDR3: TGTGCCAGTAGTCCAAGGACTAGCGGGGGGATAGAGACCCAGTACTTC.

This clonotype appeared a few times. The gene calls are TRBV6-5 and TRBJ1-2; 11 bases agree with TRBD1. Germline V gives CDR1 MNHEY, CDR2 SVGAGI. Trimming cost V 7 bases and J 7 bases; bases outside gene matches: 8. The CDR3 contains 14 residues. CDR3 sequence (DNA): TGTGCCAGCATTAGGACAGGGGGCGAGGGTGGCTACACCTTC. Its protein product is CASIRTGGEGGYTF.

This clonotype showed up just a few times. The V call is TRBV20-1, the J call TRBJ1-1; 9 nucleotides align to TRBD1. V gave up 8 bases and J gave up 1 base; unmatched junction bases: 14. The CDR3 is made up of 16 amino acids. The germline gives CDR1 DFQATT, CDR2 SNEGSKA (reference sequence). In DNA, the CDR3 is TGCAGTCCCCGTAGAACCGGGGGACAGGGGAACACTGAAGCTTTCTTT. Its translation is CSPRRTGGQGNTEAFF.

This clonotype was seen ten or more times. The chain carries TRBV6-2 or TRBV6-3 and TRBJ2-5; tentative D call: TRBD2 (6 bases). Trimming pared 5 bases from V and 2 bases from J, leaving 15 bases between. CDR1 is MNHEY, CDR2 SVGEGT, per germline. The length of the CDR3 is 15 residues. The CDR3 loop reads CASSHALAYQETQYF. CDR3 bases: TGTGCCAGCAGTCACGCTCTAGCGTATCAAGAGACCCAGTACTTC.

This rearrangement joins TRBV5-1 to TRBJ2-7, with TRBD2 matching over 11 bases. The CDR3 consists of 17 residues. Germline V gene data show CDR1 as SGHRS and CDR2 as YFSETQ. Germline trimming cut 5 bases from V and 1 base from J; bases unmatched to any gene: 11. Here the CDR3 reads CASRRTSGSISSYEQYF. CDR3 nucleotide sequence: TGCGCCAGCAGAAGGACTAGCGGGTCTATTTCGTCCTACGAGCAGTACTTC.